Below are 17 T cell receptor beta chains sequenced from a single sample in a study of CXCR3-negative and CXCR3-positive naive CD8 T cells. Overall study results and limits: Greater hydrophobicity was found in TRB CDR3s of CXCR3-positive naive cells than of CXCR3-negative naive cells.

No antigen has been identified for these receptors. The authors prepared UMI-labeled TRB cDNA libraries by 5' RACE. TCRdb reprocessed the 5' RACE reads and stores each CDR3 protein as one record, lacking DNA. This sample contains 75,000 to 90,000 distinct CDR3 sequences. Sequenced input: naive CXCR3+ CD8+ T cells from blood. Described subset: CD45RO-CCR7+CD27+CD95- naive CD8+ T cells expressing CXCR3 (TNR3+). The receptors were sampled from a human donor in good health. Some clones in this sample may be carry-over from other donors' samples.

This sequence joins TRBV4-1 and TRBJ1-1; TCRdb selects TRBD1, and the lack of DNA leaves this call unchecked. Per the germline V gene, CDR1 is MGHRA and CDR2 is YSYEKL. The length of the CDR3 is 14 residues. The CDR3 here is CASSQDEDRGEAFF.

The chain links TRBV28 to TRBJ2-7; as DNA is missing, the TRBD1 call by TCRdb cannot be tested. Germline-derived CDR1 and CDR2 are MDHEN and SYDVKM. This CDR3 region has 12 residues. The CDR3: CASSTGYYGQYF.

The chain joins TRBV2 to TRBJ2-3. Germline CDR1 is SNHLY and CDR2 is FYNNEI. The CDR3 is made up of 11 amino acids. The CDR3 here is CASSDGDTQYF.

The V and J genes are TRBV25-1 and TRBJ2-7; TCRdb proposes TRBD2, but this gene call is untestable without DNA. This CDR3 comprises 13 residues. Germline CDR1 reads MGHDK; CDR2 reads SYGVNS. CDR3 sequence reads: CASRNGLAGGQYF.

The J gene is TRBJ2-3, the V gene TRBV30. The CDR3 loop spans 14 amino acids. CDR1 and CDR2 from the germline V gene are GTSNPN and SVGIG (reference sequence). The CDR3 region is CAWILAGYTDTQYF. Full variable domain (rest looked up from reference TRBV30 and TRBJ2-3): SQTIHQWPATLVQPVGSPLSLECTVEGTSNPNLYWYRQAAGRGLQLLFYSVGIGQISSEVPQNLSASRPQDRQFILSSKKLLLSDSGFYLCAWILAGYTDTQYFGPGTRLTVL.

The genes are TRBV28 and TRBJ2-1; TCRdb's D call of TRBD1 is untestable without DNA. Germline CDR1 MDHEN, CDR2 SYDVKM. This CDR3 contains 15 residues. This chain's CDR3 is CASTSRAWGFNEQFF.

The rearrangement uses TRBV7-5 and TRBJ2-3; TCRdb's D call of TRBD1 is untestable without DNA. TRBV7-5 is termed a pseudogene. CDR3 size: 19 residues. The CDR3 sequence is CISVSEAQIRDRVTDTQYF.

J is TRBJ2-1 and V is TRBV3-1; checking the TCRdb D call of TRBD1 is not possible without DNA. Germline CDR1 and CDR2: LGHDT and YNNKEL (reference sequence). There are 16 residues in the CDR3. The CDR3 region is CASSPVNRGQYNEQFF.

The gene calls are TRBV29-1 and TRBJ1-1. Germline V gene data show CDR1 as SQVTM and CDR2 as ANQGSEA. This CDR3 has 12 residues. The CDR3 region is CSVASQGTEAFF.

The J gene is TRBJ1-1, the V gene TRBV25-1; there is no DNA to check the TCRdb D call of TRBD1. The CDR3 length is 15 residues. From germline, CDR1 is MGHDK and CDR2 SYGVNS. CDR3 protein: CASSLGQGTRTEAFF.

This rearrangement joins TRBV15 to TRBJ2-2. CDR1 is LNHNV, CDR2 YYDKDF, per germline (reference sequence). The CDR3 is made up of 15 amino acids. The CDR3 spells CATSRVSFLTGELFF.

The V gene is TRBV4-2, the J gene TRBJ2-1. Germline loops: CDR1 LGHNA, CDR2 YNFKEQ. CDR3 size: 14 residues. CDR3 protein: CASSQVFRQNEQFF.

The rearrangement joins TRBV6-6 to TRBJ2-6. Germline V lookup: CDR1 MNHNY, CDR2 SVGAGI (reference sequence). CDR3 length equals 13 residues. CDR3 in amino acids: CASTPGGANVLTF.

This CDR3 reads CASSLTGGGTDTQYF. This chain joins TRBV7-3 and TRBJ2-3; no DNA is available, so the TRBD2 call from TCRdb remains unchecked. The germline V gene encodes CDR1 SGHTA and CDR2 FQGTGA. The CDR3 runs to 15 residues.

This rearrangement joins TRBV27 to TRBJ2-1. This CDR3 is built from 13 residues. Germline lookup yields CDR1 MNHEY and CDR2 SMNVEV (reference sequence). CDR3 amino acids: CASSLRPHNEQFF.

The chain is built from TRBV7-6 and TRBJ2-7; TCRdb's D gene call, TRBD1, goes unchecked for lack of DNA. CDR1 and CDR2 from the germline V gene are SGHVS and FNYEAQ. This CDR3 has 16 amino acids. This CDR3 reads CASSTRTGPDTYEQYF.

The gene calls are TRBV12-3 or TRBV12-4 and TRBJ2-5; TCRdb's assignment of TRBD2 cannot be checked, as there is no DNA. The CDR3 sequence is 15 residues long. The chain's CDR3 is CASSLVLAFEETQYF.